Below, 20 T cell receptor beta chains from the same sample are listed, as sequenced in a study of early T cells in non-severe SARS-CoV-2 infection. TCRdb re-called the 5' RACE reads with MiXCR, one entry per CDR3 protein. The table records more than 35,000 distinct CDR3 sequences, about 9.9% of them present only once. Material: whole blood. Receptor source: an adult who was a healthcare worker with PCR-confirmed SARS-CoV-2 infection or an uninfected control (not recorded which).

There are a few counts of this clonotype. The chain recombines TRBV28 with TRBJ1-5; the D gene is possibly TRBD1 (5 bases). Germline CDR1 is MDHEN and CDR2 is SYDVKM. The length of the CDR3 is 14 residues. V lost 6 bases and J lost 2, with 11 bases in between. The CDR3 DNA reads TGTGCCAGCAGAGGGGCTGCTGGCAATCAGCCCCAGCATTTT. Protein: CASRGAAGNQPQHF.

The rearrangement links TRBV12-3 or TRBV12-4 to TRBJ2-7, with D hard to call. The germline V and J ends were trimmed by 5 bases and 6 bases, with 11 bases remaining between them. The CDR3 is 12 amino acids. Here the CDR3 reads CASSKSRSEQYF. CDR3 nucleotide sequence: TGTGCCAGCAGTAAGAGTCGGTCCGAGCAGTACTTC.

Of note for this clonotype: This may stem from a read error, because a much larger clone lies one nucleotide away. The V call is TRBV5-1, the J call TRBJ2-1, with D tentatively TRBD2 (5 bases). This CDR3 region has 18 residues. The germline gives CDR1 SGHRS, CDR2 YFSETQ. The V gene lost 4 bases and the J gene lost 8 bases, with 28 bases spanning the gap. The CDR3 DNA is TGCGCCAGCAGCCCGAGTGATCACGCAACAGCGGATTACGATGAGCAGTTCTTC. This translates into CASSPSDHATADYDEQFF. Using reference TRBV5-1 and TRBJ2-1 for the parts outside the CDR3, the full variable domain is KAGVTQTPRYLIKTRGQQVTLSCSPISGHRSVSWYQQTPGQGLQFLFEYFSETQRNKGNFPGRFSGRQFSNSRSEMNVSTLELGDSALYLCASSPSDHATADYDEQFFGPGTRLTVL.

This clonotype turned up a few times. The gene calls are TRBV6-5 and TRBJ2-1; 7 bases match TRBD1. V lost 6 bases, J lost 0 bases, and 2 bases stayed unmatched. Germline V gene data show CDR1 as MNHEY and CDR2 as SVGAGI. The CDR3 is made up of 14 amino acids. The chain's CDR3 is CASRGQTSYNEQFF. Here the CDR3 DNA reads TGTGCCAGCAGGGGACAGACCTCCTACAATGAGCAGTTCTTC.

A few counts support this clonotype. The V call is TRBV6-2 or TRBV6-3, the J call TRBJ2-7, with 8 positions matching TRBD1. Per the germline V gene, CDR1 is MNHEY and CDR2 is SVGEGT. The CDR3 length is 16 residues. With V trimmed by 2 bases and J by 5 bases, 11 bases remained unmatched. CDR3 loop: CASSYADRVIGNEQYF. The CDR3 DNA is TGTGCCAGCAGTTACGCGGACAGGGTGATCGGGAACGAGCAGTACTTC.

At least ten counts were recorded for this clonotype. Written as DNA, the CDR3 is TGCAGTGCCCGGGACTTGAGGCCCCATGAGCAGTACTTC. It yields the protein CSARDLRPHEQYF. This chain connects TRBV20-1 to TRBJ2-7; D might be TRBD2 (6 bases). Germline CDR1 DFQATT, CDR2 SNEGSKA (reference sequence). Trimming took 6 bases from V and 7 from J, leaving 19 bases between them. The CDR3 has 13 residues.

This clonotype was seen a handful of times. The chain couples TRBV20-1 to TRBJ2-6; unclear D gene. In germline, CDR1 is DFQATT, CDR2 SNEGSKA (reference sequence). V dropped 3 bases and J dropped 0 bases, with 6 bases sitting between them. The CDR3 consists of 14 residues. The CDR3 coding sequence is TGCAGTGCTAGGGACGTCTCTGGGGCCAACGTCCTGACTTTC. As protein: CSARDVSGANVLTF.

V and J are TRBV9 and TRBJ2-3, with D uncertain. CDR3 length equals 15 residues. Germline loops: CDR1 SGDLS, CDR2 YYNGEE. The V and J ends lost 0 bases and 0 bases respectively, with 8 bases between them. This CDR3 reads CASSVVGGSTDTQYF. Here the CDR3 DNA reads TGTGCCAGCAGCGTAGTCGGTGGGAGCACAGATACGCAGTATTTT.

In its sample, this clonotype was seen many times. The rearrangement uses TRBV28 and TRBJ2-7; D might be TRBD1 (6 bases). Germline values: CDR1 MDHEN, CDR2 SYDVKM. The CDR3 runs to 16 residues. Trimming took 4 bases from V and 2 from J, leaving 18 bases between them. The CDR3 bases are TGTGCCAGCAGTTATGGGGCAGGGGATCGTCCCTACGAGCAGTACTTC. The encoded protein is CASSYGAGDRPYEQYF.

V usage is TRBV6-6 and J usage is TRBJ2-7; D is possibly TRBD1 (7 bases). The V gene's germline CDR1 is MNHNY and CDR2 SVGAGI (reference sequence). CDR3 length equals 14 residues. Trimming took 4 bases from V and 4 from J, leaving 14 bases between them. The CDR3: CASSSAGQIYEQYF. The CDR3 DNA reads TGTGCCAGCAGTTCCGCGGGACAGATTTACGAGCAGTACTTC.

This clonotype turned up a few times. This rearrangement joins TRBV6-2 or TRBV6-3 to TRBJ1-1; D gene unclear. Germline CDR1 and CDR2: MNHEY and SVGEGT. Trimming pared 3 bases from V and 1 base from J, leaving 6 bases between. The CDR3 length is 13 residues. The CDR3 loop reads CASSYFQNTEAFF. In DNA, the CDR3 is TGTGCCAGCAGTTATTTCCAGAACACTGAAGCTTTCTTT.

There are many counts of this clonotype. The gene calls are TRBV4-1 and TRBJ2-3, with D possibly being TRBD1 (5 bases). This CDR3 is built from 15 residues. Trimming took off 1 base at V and 0 bases at J, with 8 bases between the two ends. Germline values: CDR1 MGHRA, CDR2 YSYEKL. This CDR3 reads CASSQVTESTDTQYF. CDR3 DNA sequence: TGCGCCAGCAGCCAAGTGACAGAAAGCACAGATACGCAGTATTTT.

This clonotype was seen a handful of times. The chain joins TRBV7-2 to TRBJ2-7; the match to TRBD2 covers 9 bases. Losses at the gene ends were 3 bases for V and 2 bases for J; bases not matched to a gene: 11. Germline loops: CDR1 SGHTA, CDR2 FQGNSA. The CDR3 is 17 residues long. CDR3 sequence (DNA): TGTGCCAGCAGCTTGGTCAAAGCTAGCGGGAAAGCCTACGAGCAGTACTTC. This translates into CASSLVKASGKAYEQYF.

In its sample, this clonotype was seen a few times. The genes are TRBV7-9 and TRBJ2-2; D not certain. V lost 2 bases, J lost 1 base, and 2 bases lay in between. Germline V gene lookup returns CDR1 SEHNR and CDR2 FQNEAQ (reference sequence). The CDR3 runs 13 residues. The CDR3 DNA reads as TGTGCCAGCAGCTTAAAGAACACCGGGGAGCTGTTTTTT. This gives the protein CASSLKNTGELFF.

The chain combines TRBV29-1 with TRBJ2-7, with unresolved D. The V end lost 2 bases, the J end lost 7 bases, and 12 bases lay between the germline ends. The CDR3 has 12 residues. CDR1 and CDR2 from the germline V gene are SQVTM and ANQGSEA. The CDR3 DNA sequence: TGCAGCGTTGAATGGGGAAGGAGAGAGCAGTACTTC. Protein: CSVEWGRREQYF.

This chain uses TRBV6-2 or TRBV6-3 with TRBJ2-7; the D gene is possibly TRBD2 (6 bases). V dropped 2 bases and J dropped 6 bases, with 11 bases sitting between them. Germline V lookup: CDR1 MNHEY, CDR2 SVGEGT. This CDR3 spans 13 amino acids. CDR3 DNA sequence: TGTGCCAGCAGTTACGTGGCGGGACTCGAGCAGTACTTC. It codes for CASSYVAGLEQYF.

This clonotype was detected a few times. The gene calls are TRBV5-4 and TRBJ1-1; no clear D. The CDR3 totals 12 residues. Germline loops: CDR1 SGHNT, CDR2 YYREEE (reference sequence). Trimming shortened V by 2 bases and J by 0 bases, and 2 bases separated the two germline ends. The CDR3 DNA follows: TGTGCCAGCAGCTTTTTGAACACTGAAGCTTTCTTT. This translates into CASSFLNTEAFF.

This chain uses TRBV12-3 or TRBV12-4 with TRBJ1-1, with D maybe TRBD1 (5 bases). This CDR3 contains 14 residues. Between the trimmed V and J ends, which lost 7 bases and 1 base, there was a span of 13 bases. CDR3 region: CASIKGRENTEAFF. CDR3 DNA sequence: TGTGCCAGCATTAAGGGCAGGGAGAACACTGAAGCTTTCTTT.

This rearrangement joins TRBV5-1 to TRBJ1-2, with 9 bases matching TRBD1. CDR1 is SGHRS and CDR2 is YFSETQ in the germline V gene. The CDR3 has 14 residues. V shed 4 bases, J shed 2 bases, and the junction held 3 bases outside the gene matches. The CDR3 loop reads CASSRDRENYGYTF. The CDR3 DNA is TGCGCCAGCAGCCGGGACAGGGAGAACTATGGCTACACCTTC.

The chain carries TRBV7-2 and TRBJ1-3; D call uncertain. The CDR3 loop spans 16 amino acids. Germline V lookup: CDR1 SGHTA, CDR2 FQGNSA. V lost 1 base and J 0 bases, leaving 10 bases between the germline ends. CDR3 loop: CASSLGSKISGNTIYF. The CDR3 DNA is TGTGCCAGCAGCTTAGGTAGCAAGATCTCTGGAAACACCATATATTTT.